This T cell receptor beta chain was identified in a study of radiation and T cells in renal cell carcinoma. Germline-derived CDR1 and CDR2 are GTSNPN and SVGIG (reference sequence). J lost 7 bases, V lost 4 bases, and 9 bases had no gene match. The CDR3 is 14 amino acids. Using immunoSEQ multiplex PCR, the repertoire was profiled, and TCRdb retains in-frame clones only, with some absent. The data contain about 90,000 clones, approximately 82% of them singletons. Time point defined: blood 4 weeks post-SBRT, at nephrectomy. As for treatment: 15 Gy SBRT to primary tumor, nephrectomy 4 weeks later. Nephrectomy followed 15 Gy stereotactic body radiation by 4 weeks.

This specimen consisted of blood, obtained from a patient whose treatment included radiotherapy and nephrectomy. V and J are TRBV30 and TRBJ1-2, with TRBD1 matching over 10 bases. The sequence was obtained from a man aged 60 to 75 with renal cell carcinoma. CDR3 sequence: CAWTRDRGSRGYTF. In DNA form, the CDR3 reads TGTGCCTGGACCAGGGACAGGGGATCTCGTGGCTACACCTTC. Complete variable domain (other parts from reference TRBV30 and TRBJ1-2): SQTIHQWPATLVQPVGSPLSLECTVEGTSNPNLYWYRQAAGRGLQLLFYSVGIGQISSEVPQNLSASRPQDRQFILSSKKLLLSDSGFYLCAWTRDRGSRGYTFGSGTRLTVV.